Below, 26 T cell receptor beta chains from the same sample are listed, as sequenced in a study of cytomegalovirus exposure and HLA in healthy donors. 13 Jbeta primers and 60 Vbeta primers were used for the PCR. Assay: immunoSEQ multiplex PCR; the TCRdb copy retains only in-frame clones and omits some. The data contain 160,000 or so clones, around 80% of them seen just once; the ten biggest clones take up roughly 6.5%. Input material: PBMCs. The receptors derive from a man in his fifties in good health and CMV-seropositive.

The chain combines TRBV19 with TRBJ1-5; possibly TRBD1 for D (5 bases). Trimming took off 7 bases at V and 2 bases at J, with 12 bases between the two ends. Germline V gives CDR1 LNHDA, CDR2 SQIVND (reference sequence). The CDR3 runs 14 residues. CDR3 in amino acids: CASKGQGGNQPQHF. The CDR3 coding sequence is TGTGCCAGTAAGGGGCAGGGTGGCAATCAGCCCCAGCATTTT.

V is TRBV7-9 and J is TRBJ1-1, with TRBD1 matching 7 bases. The V gene end was trimmed by 5 bases and the J gene end by 4 bases; junction bases not matched to a gene: 10. CDR3 length: 15 residues. Per the germline V gene, CDR1 is SEHNR and CDR2 is FQNEAQ (reference sequence). DNA for the CDR3: TGTGCCAGCAGCACTCCAGGGGGTTGGGGCACTGAAGCTTTCTTT. Protein product: CASSTPGGWGTEAFF.

This clone was counted between two and nine times. V usage is TRBV6-5 and J usage is TRBJ1-1; 10 bases map to TRBD1. With V trimmed by 5 bases and J by 8 bases, 5 bases remained unmatched. CDR1 is MNHEY, CDR2 SVGAGI, per germline. The CDR3 is 13 amino acids. CDR3 nucleotides: TGTGCCAGCAGTCAGACAGGGGGCGAGGAAGCTTTCTTT. It yields the protein CASSQTGGEEAFF.

The chain employs TRBV11-2 and TRBJ2-7, with 11 bases lining up with TRBD1. Trimming at V came to 1 base and at J to 6 bases, leaving 5 bases not matched to a gene. The CDR3 is 15 amino acids. Germline V gene data show CDR1 as SGHAT and CDR2 as FQNNGV. In DNA, the CDR3 is TGTGCCAGCAGCTTAGGGGGGACAGGGGGTCTCGAGCAGTACGTC. Amino acid sequence: CASSLGGTGGLEQYV.

This chain links TRBV5-1 with TRBJ2-7, with 9 bases lining up with TRBD2. Trimming cost V 1 base and J 7 bases; bases outside gene matches: 9. Germline CDR1 reads SGHRS; CDR2 reads YFSETQ. This CDR3 has 15 residues. CDR3 nucleotides: TGCGCCAGCAGCTTGTTAGACCTAGCGGGGAGGGAGCAGTACTTC. Translation: CASSLLDLAGREQYF. The full variable domain, with the rest looked up from reference TRBV5-1 and TRBJ2-7, is KAGVTQTPRYLIKTRGQQVTLSCSPISGHRSVSWYQQTPGQGLQFLFEYFSETQRNKGNFPGRFSGRQFSNSRSEMNVSTLELGDSALYLCASSLLDLAGREQYFGPGTRLTVT.

The chain combines TRBV27 with TRBJ1-5; 8 positions match TRBD1. Germline V gives CDR1 MNHEY, CDR2 SMNVEV (reference sequence). This CDR3 comprises 14 residues. Trimming cost V 5 bases and J 7 bases; bases outside gene matches: 7. The CDR3 spells CASSAQGVGQPQHF. The CDR3 coding sequence is TGTGCCAGCAGTGCACAGGGGGTCGGGCAGCCCCAGCATTTT.

The chain uses TRBV2 and TRBJ2-3, with D perhaps TRBD2 (5 bases). Per germline, CDR1 SNHLY and CDR2 FYNNEI. CDR3 length equals 14 residues. The germline V and J ends were trimmed by 4 bases and 2 bases, with 10 bases remaining between them. The CDR3 DNA reads as TGTGCCAGCAGTGGAGGACTTATCACAGATACGCAGTATTTT. Translated: CASSGGLITDTQYF.

In its sample, this clone was seen a few times. The V call is TRBV5-1, the J call TRBJ2-1; D ambiguous. The CDR3 loop spans 13 amino acids. V gave up 1 base and J gave up 7 bases, with 9 bases separating them. Germline CDR1 is SGHRS and CDR2 is YFSETQ. This CDR3 reads CASSLTALNEQFF. The CDR3, as DNA: TGCGCCAGCAGCTTGACAGCCCTAAATGAGCAGTTCTTC.

The chain joins TRBV6-6 to TRBJ2-2; TRBD2 is a possible D gene (5 bases). V dropped 0 bases and J dropped 0 bases, with 5 bases sitting between them. The CDR3 totals 15 residues. CDR1 is MNHNY, CDR2 SVGAGI, per germline (reference sequence). CDR3 protein: CASSYSGANTGELFF. The CDR3 DNA reads TGTGCCAGCAGTTACTCGGGAGCGAACACCGGGGAGCTGTTTTTT.

The V gene is TRBV5-6, the J gene TRBJ2-1; 9 bases agree with TRBD2. The CDR3 is made up of 14 amino acids. The junction had 5 bases not matched to a gene; V was cut back by 0 bases and J by 10 bases. Germline V gives CDR1 SGHDT, CDR2 YYEEEE. CDR3 residues: CASSLVGLAGEQFF. The CDR3 region has the DNA TGTGCCAGCAGCTTGGTCGGGCTAGCGGGGGAGCAGTTCTTC.

V usage is TRBV6-5 and J usage is TRBJ1-5, with 7 bases identical to TRBD1. J lost 3 bases, V lost 6 bases, and 5 bases had no gene match. The CDR3 covers 14 residues. From germline, CDR1 is MNHEY and CDR2 SVGAGI. The CDR3 DNA sequence: TGTGCCAGCAGCCGGGACAGAATCAATCAGCCCCAGCATTTT. Translating gives CASSRDRINQPQHF.

This chain joins TRBV7-8 and TRBJ2-7, with TRBD2 as a possible D gene (7 bases). Between the trimmed V and J ends, which lost 6 bases and 4 bases, there was a span of 16 bases. Germline CDR1 reads SGHVS; CDR2 reads FQNEAQ. This CDR3 is 14 amino acids long. The CDR3 is CASSWEGGGYEQYV. DNA for the CDR3: TGTGCCAGCAGTTGGGAGGGGGGTGGTTACGAGCAGTACGTC.

The genes are TRBV23-1 and TRBJ1-1, with 9 bases aligning to TRBD1. TRBV23-1 is designated an ORF whose function remains uncertain. The CDR3 covers 16 residues. J lost 4 bases, V lost 3 bases, and 9 bases had no gene match. The DNA of the CDR3 is TGCGCCAGCAGTCACCCTCCAACAGGGGGCGGCACTGAAGCTTTCTTT. Translation gives CASSHPPTGGGTEAFF.

V and J are TRBV19 and TRBJ1-5, with 12 bases lining up with TRBD1. Unmatched junction bases numbered 2, after V lost 5 bases and J lost 3 bases. This CDR3 has 15 residues. Germline assignment: CDR1 LNHDA and CDR2 SQIVND (reference sequence). CDR3 protein: CASSAGQGANQPQHF. Written as DNA, the CDR3 is TGTGCCAGTAGTGCGGGACAGGGGGCCAATCAGCCCCAGCATTTT. The full variable domain, in which reference TRBV19 and TRBJ1-5 provide the parts outside the CDR3, is DGGITQSPKYLFRKEGQNVTLSCEQNLNHDAMYWYRQDPGQGLRLIYYSQIVNDFQKGDIAEGYSVSREKKESFPLTVTSAQKNPTAFYLCASSAGQGANQPQHFGDGTRLSIL.

The chain has TRBV7-8 and TRBJ2-7; tentatively, D is TRBD2 (6 bases). The CDR3 has 12 amino acids. Germline V gives CDR1 SGHVS, CDR2 FQNEAQ. V was pared by 3 bases and J by 9 bases, with 12 bases between. In DNA form, the CDR3 reads TGTGCCAGCAGCTTGGCGGGATTTGCGCAGTACGTC. It encodes CASSLAGFAQYV.

The chain joins TRBV19 to TRBJ1-3, with D perhaps matching TRBD1 (6 bases). The germline V gene encodes CDR1 LNHDA and CDR2 SQIVND (reference sequence). Trimming stripped 3 bases from V and 2 bases from J, with 11 bases between. The CDR3 sequence is 15 residues long. The CDR3 bases are TGTGCCAGTAGTATGACCGGACAGACTGGAAACACCATATATTTT. Its protein product is CASSMTGQTGNTIYF.

This chain joins TRBV19 and TRBJ1-1; D ambiguous. Germline assignment: CDR1 LNHDA and CDR2 SQIVND (reference sequence). The CDR3 sequence is 15 residues long. The germline V and J ends were trimmed by 0 bases and 0 bases, with 8 bases remaining between them. CDR3 nucleotides: TGTGCCAGTAGTATAGAACGCGGGTTGAACACTGAAGCTTTCTTT. It translates to CASSIERGLNTEAFF.

The chain carries TRBV10-3 and TRBJ1-1; D possibly corresponds to TRBD1 (6 bases). The germline V and J ends were trimmed by 6 bases and 1 base, with 12 bases remaining between them. CDR3 length equals 14 residues. The germline CDR1 and CDR2 sequences are ENHRY and SYGVKD. The CDR3 sequence: CAIRPGEGNTEAFF. The CDR3 nucleotides read TGTGCCATCAGGCCAGGGGAGGGGAACACTGAAGCTTTCTTT.

V gene TRBV9 combines with J gene TRBJ1-2; D is unresolved. Per the germline V gene, CDR1 is SGDLS and CDR2 is YYNGEE. The CDR3 has 14 residues. Between the trimmed V and J ends, which lost 4 bases and 2 bases, there was a span of 12 bases. CDR3 in amino acids: CASSPRHPNYGYTF. CDR3 nucleotide sequence: TGTGCCAGCAGCCCCAGACATCCAAACTATGGCTACACCTTC.

The V and J genes are TRBV15 and TRBJ2-5; weak D call: TRBD1 (5 bases). Germline assignment: CDR1 LNHNV and CDR2 YYDKDF (reference sequence). The CDR3 sequence is 16 residues long. The ends were cut back, 5 bases at V and 2 bases at J, with 18 bases in the middle. The CDR3 loop reads CATSPLWGGPQETQYF. CDR3 DNA sequence: TGTGCCACCAGCCCTCTTTGGGGCGGACCGCAAGAGACCCAGTACTTC.

The chain combines TRBV11-3 with TRBJ2-7; weak D call: TRBD2 (5 bases). CDR1 and CDR2 (germline): SGHNT, YENEEA. V was trimmed by 1 base and J by 7 bases, leaving 11 bases between them. This CDR3 region has 13 residues. CDR3 protein: CASSLGIGGEQYV. The CDR3 DNA reads TGTGCCAGCAGCTTAGGTATTGGCGGGGAGCAGTACGTC.

The CDR3 spells CASRQGPIYEQYF. For the CDR3, the DNA is TGTGCCAGCAGGCAGGGGCCAATCTACGAGCAGTACTTC. This rearrangement joins TRBV11-2 to TRBJ2-7; a possible D gene is TRBD1 (6 bases). CDR1 is SGHAT and CDR2 is FQNNGV in the germline V gene. Trimming removed 6 bases at V and 3 bases at J, with 12 bases between. The CDR3 contains 13 residues.

The CDR3 loop reads CASSLKGRGQGAGETQYF. The CDR3 bases are TGCGCCAGCAGCTTGAAGGGTCGGGGACAGGGAGCGGGAGAGACCCAGTACTTC. The chain is built from TRBV5-1 and TRBJ2-5, with 9 bases aligning to TRBD1. This CDR3 is built from 18 residues. V was pared by 1 base and J by 4 bases, with 14 bases of the junction left unmatched. Germline loops: CDR1 SGHRS, CDR2 YFSETQ.

CDR3 protein: CASSQLTRGIRTGELFF. The CDR3, as DNA: TGTGCCAGCAGCCAATTGACCCGGGGGATTCGCACCGGGGAGCTGTTTTTT. The rearrangement links TRBV14 to TRBJ2-2, with D tentatively TRBD2 (6 bases). This CDR3 spans 17 amino acids. Looked up from germline, CDR1 is SGHDN and CDR2 is FVKESK. V dropped 2 bases and J dropped 4 bases, with 17 bases sitting between them.

The gene calls are TRBV9 and TRBJ2-1; tentatively, D is TRBD1 (6 bases). This CDR3 contains 14 residues. V dropped 5 bases and J dropped 2 bases, with 11 bases sitting between them. Germline values: CDR1 SGDLS, CDR2 YYNGEE. The CDR3 loop reads CASSGTGTYNEQFF. The CDR3 DNA reads as TGTGCCAGCAGTGGAACAGGGACCTACAATGAGCAGTTCTTC.

The chain is built from TRBV19 and TRBJ2-1, with 9 bases identical to TRBD1. Germline values: CDR1 LNHDA, CDR2 SQIVND (reference sequence). The CDR3 runs 15 residues. J lost 8 bases, V lost 6 bases, and 11 bases had no gene match. The CDR3 region is CASRNTGGAGYEQFF. In DNA form, the CDR3 reads TGTGCCAGTAGGAATACAGGGGGCGCGGGGTATGAGCAGTTCTTC. Together with reference TRBV19 and TRBJ2-1, the CDR3 gives the full variable domain: DGGITQSPKYLFRKEGQNVTLSCEQNLNHDAMYWYRQDPGQGLRLIYYSQIVNDFQKGDIAEGYSVSREKKESFPLTVTSAQKNPTAFYLCASRNTGGAGYEQFFGPGTRLTVL.